This entry features one T cell receptor (beta chain) sequence. Produced via immunoSEQ multiplex PCR; TCRdb's table is partial and in-frame only. Here the sample spans some 310,000 clones, nearly 90% being singletons. This record comes from a study of cytomegalovirus exposure and HLA in healthy donors. Germline V gene sequence: CDR1 MNHEY, CDR2 SVGAGI. This CDR3 is 12 amino acids long. The V end lost 6 bases, the J end lost 10 bases, and 15 bases lay between the germline ends. The genes are TRBV6-5 and TRBJ1-1, with D maybe TRBD1 (5 bases). Sequencing input: PBMCs. The TCR sequence derives from a man aged 30-40 years in good health and CMV-seronegative. CDR3 DNA: TGTGCCAGCAGGCTCGACAGCTCCCGAGCTTTCTTT. Amino acids: CASRLDSSRAFF.